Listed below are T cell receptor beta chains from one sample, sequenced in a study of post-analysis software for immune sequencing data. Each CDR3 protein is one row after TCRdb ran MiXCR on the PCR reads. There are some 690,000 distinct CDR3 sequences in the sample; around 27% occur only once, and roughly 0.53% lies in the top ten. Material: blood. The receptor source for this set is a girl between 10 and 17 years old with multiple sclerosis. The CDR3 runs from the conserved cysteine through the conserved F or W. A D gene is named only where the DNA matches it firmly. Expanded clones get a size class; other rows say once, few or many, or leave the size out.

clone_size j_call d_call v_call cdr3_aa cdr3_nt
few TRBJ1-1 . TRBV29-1 CSAGRLNTEAFF TGCAGCGCGGGACGGTTGAACACTGAAGCTTTCTTT
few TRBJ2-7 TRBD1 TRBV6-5 CASRKQGFGPGEQYF TGTGCCAGCAGAAAACAGGGGTTCGGGCCTGGGGAGCAGTACTTC
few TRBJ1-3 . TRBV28 CASSRGGSNSGNTIYF TGTGCCAGCAGTCGGGGCGGTTCTAACTCTGGAAACACCATATATTTT
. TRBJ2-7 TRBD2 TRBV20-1 CSAHNRDTGGHEQYF TGCAGTGCCCATAACCGGGACACGGGGGGGCACGAGCAGTACTTC
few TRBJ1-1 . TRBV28 CASSLWDTEAFF TGTGCCAGCAGTTTATGGGACACTGAAGCTTTCTTT
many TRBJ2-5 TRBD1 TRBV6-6 CASSSPGTAIQETQYF TGTGCCAGCAGTAGTCCCGGGACAGCCATCCAAGAGACCCAGTACTTC
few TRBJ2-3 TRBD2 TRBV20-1 CSAPGLAGGLDTQYF TGCAGTGCTCCTGGACTAGCGGGAGGGCTAGATACGCAGTATTTT
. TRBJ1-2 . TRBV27 CASSLYPRPLYGYTF TGTGCCAGCAGTTTATATCCGCGGCCTCTCTATGGCTACACCTTC
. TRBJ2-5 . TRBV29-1 CSVEKPPQETQYF TGCAGCGTTGAAAAGCCCCCGCAAGAGACCCAGTACTTC
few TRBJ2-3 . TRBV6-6 CASSYSHNTDTQYF TGTGCCAGCAGTTACTCGCACAACACAGATACGCAGTATTTT
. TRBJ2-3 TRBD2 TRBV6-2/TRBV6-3 CASSPWISSGRTDTQYF TGTGCCAGCAGTCCGTGGATTTCTAGCGGGAGAACAGATACGCAGTATTTT
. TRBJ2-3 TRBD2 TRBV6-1 CASRAASGGYGTDTQYF TGTGCCAGCAGAGCCGCTAGCGGGGGGTACGGCACAGATACGCAGTATTTT
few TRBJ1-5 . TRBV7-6 CASSATPRPGDQPQHF TGTGCCAGCAGCGCGACACCAAGGCCAGGGGATCAGCCCCAGCATTTT
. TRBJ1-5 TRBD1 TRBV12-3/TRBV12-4 CASTFRQGGQPQHF TGTGCCAGCACCTTTAGACAGGGCGGTCAGCCCCAGCATTTT